The source of this T cell receptor (beta chain) is a study of T cell changes during pregnancy in multiple sclerosis. Trimming shortened V by 0 bases and J by 4 bases, and 10 bases separated the two germline ends. CDR1 and CDR2 from the germline V gene are SGHDT and YYEEEE. This CDR3 contains 14 residues. Measured with immunoSEQ multiplex PCR; TCRdb has only the in-frame clones, and not every one. The data hold roughly 110,000 clones, with 90% to 95% observed a single time. J is TRBJ1-1 and V is TRBV5-6; no clear D gene. The clonotype originates from a female donor with multiple sclerosis, enrolled in a pregnancy study. This specimen consisted of peripheral blood, obtained in the third trimester of pregnancy. Written as DNA, the CDR3 is TGTGCCAGCAGCTTGGGCCTCCCGGGCACTGAAGCTTTCTTT. Protein sequence: CASSLGLPGTEAFF.